The sequence of this TCR beta chain was determined in a study of T cell responses to AZD1222 COVID-19 vaccine. This CDR3 has 12 residues. Looked up from germline, CDR1 is SGHNT and CDR2 is YENEEA. Trimming cost V 0 bases and J 6 bases, with 6 bases left between them. Method: immunoSEQ multiplex PCR; TCRdb's copy keeps in-frame clones and lacks some. The data show 100,000 to 150,000 clones, with roughly 92% seen just once and about 1.1% held by the top ten. This receptor was identified in an adult who received the AZD1222 COVID-19 vaccine. V and J are TRBV11-3 and TRBJ2-7, with a tentative D call TRBD2 (6 bases). The sample consisted of peripheral blood, taken 28 days after the second AZD1222 dose. The CDR3 spells CASSLDGGEQYF. In DNA form, the CDR3 reads TGTGCCAGCAGCTTAGACGGGGGCGAGCAGTACTTC.